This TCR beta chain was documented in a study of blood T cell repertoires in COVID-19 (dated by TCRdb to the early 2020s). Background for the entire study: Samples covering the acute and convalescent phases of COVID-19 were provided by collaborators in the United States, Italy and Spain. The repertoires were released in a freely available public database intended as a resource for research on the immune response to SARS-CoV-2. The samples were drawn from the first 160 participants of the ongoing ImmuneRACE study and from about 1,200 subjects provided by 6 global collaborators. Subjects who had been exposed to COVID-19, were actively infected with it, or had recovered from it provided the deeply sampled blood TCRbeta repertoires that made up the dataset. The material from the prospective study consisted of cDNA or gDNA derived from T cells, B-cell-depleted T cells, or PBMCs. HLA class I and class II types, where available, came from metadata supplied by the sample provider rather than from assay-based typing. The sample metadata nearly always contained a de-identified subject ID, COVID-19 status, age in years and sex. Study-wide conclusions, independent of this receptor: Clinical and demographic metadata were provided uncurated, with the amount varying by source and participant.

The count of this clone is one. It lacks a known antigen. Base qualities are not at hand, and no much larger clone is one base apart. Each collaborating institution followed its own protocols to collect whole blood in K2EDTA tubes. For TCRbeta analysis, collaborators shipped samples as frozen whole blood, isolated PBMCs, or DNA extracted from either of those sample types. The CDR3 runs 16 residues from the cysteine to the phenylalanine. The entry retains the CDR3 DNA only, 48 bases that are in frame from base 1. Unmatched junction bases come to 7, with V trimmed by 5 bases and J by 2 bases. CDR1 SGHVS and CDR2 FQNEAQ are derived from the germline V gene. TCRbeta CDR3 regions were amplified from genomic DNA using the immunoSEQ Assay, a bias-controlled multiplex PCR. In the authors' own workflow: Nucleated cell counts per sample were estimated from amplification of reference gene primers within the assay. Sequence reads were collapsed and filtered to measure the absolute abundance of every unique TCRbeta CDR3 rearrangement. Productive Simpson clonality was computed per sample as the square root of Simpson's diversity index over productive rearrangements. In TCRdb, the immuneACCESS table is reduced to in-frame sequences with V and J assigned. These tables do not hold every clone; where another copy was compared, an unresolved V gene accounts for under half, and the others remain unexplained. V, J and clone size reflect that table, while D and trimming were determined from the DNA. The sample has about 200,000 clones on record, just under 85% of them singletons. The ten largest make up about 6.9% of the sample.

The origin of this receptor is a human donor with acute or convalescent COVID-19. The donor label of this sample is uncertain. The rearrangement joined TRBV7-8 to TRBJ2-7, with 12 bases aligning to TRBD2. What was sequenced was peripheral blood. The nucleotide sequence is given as TGTGCCAGCAGCACCAGACTAGCGGGAGTAACCTACGAGCAGTACTTC. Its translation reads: CASSTRLAGVTYEQYF.